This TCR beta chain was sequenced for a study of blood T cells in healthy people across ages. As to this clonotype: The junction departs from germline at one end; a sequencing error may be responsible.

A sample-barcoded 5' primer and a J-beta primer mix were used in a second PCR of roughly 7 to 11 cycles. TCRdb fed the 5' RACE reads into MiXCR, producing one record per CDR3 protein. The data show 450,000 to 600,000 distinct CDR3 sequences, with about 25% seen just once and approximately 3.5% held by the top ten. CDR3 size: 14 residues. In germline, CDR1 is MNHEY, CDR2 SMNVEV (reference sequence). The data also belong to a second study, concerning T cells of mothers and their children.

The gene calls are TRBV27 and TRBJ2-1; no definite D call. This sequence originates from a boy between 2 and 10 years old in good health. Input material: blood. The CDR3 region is CASSPLGSYNEQFF. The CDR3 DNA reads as TGTGCCAGCAGCCCCCTCGGATCCTACAACGAGCAGTTCTTC.